This T cell receptor beta chain was sequenced in a study of breast tumors, draining lymph nodes, adjacent tissues (dated by TCRdb to the mid-2010s). For context, the study as a whole: The study compared TCR beta repertoires across tumor, adjacent nontumor tissue and axillary lymph nodes from breast cancer patients. In human breast cancer, the study set out to assess how tumor, surrounding tissue and draining lymph node repertoires relate to one another and whether T cells might be exchanged between them.

General conclusions and limits of the study: Tumor T-cell repertoires showed less diversity than lymph node repertoires and more diversity than nontumor tissue repertoires, and tumor T-cell repertoires showed preferential V and J gene usage. A scenario in which most tumor T cells derive from the lymph node and then expand within tumor tissue was judged to be consistent with the data. In luminal-like breast cancer, tumor and nontumor tissue repertoires resembled each other significantly more than in basal-like breast cancer. Rather than being directly demonstrated, the conclusion that tumor T cells originate in lymph nodes was presented as consistent with a hypothesis.

Including cysteine and phenylalanine, the CDR3 has 16 amino acids. The kept DNA is CDR3 alone, 48 bases in frame from the first base. Ends trimmed: V by 3 bases, J by 8 bases; bases unmatched to a gene: 12. Reading the germline V gene (reference sequence) gives CDR1 DFQATT and CDR2 SNEGSKA. Sequencing relied on an Illumina HiSeq 2000. TCR beta chain libraries were generated by multiplex PCR amplification. The amplified TCR beta chain products were analyzed by high-throughput sequencing. TCRdb cleaned the public reads at Q25 with fastp, built clones with MiXCR and kept in-frame beta chains. Rows matching on CDR3 protein sequence are summarized as one entry with the most common DNA and genes. This sample has 50,000 to 75,000 distinct CDR3 sequences in its table, and around 60% of those were observed once. Around a fifth of the sample is in the top ten clones. This clonotype has just a few counts. The clone's antigen remains unknown. Base qualities are missing; no much larger clone stands one base away.

Sequenced input: breast tumor tissue. The receptor's source is a female donor with breast cancer. Some clones in this sample may be carry-over from other donors' samples. The sequence joins TRBV20-1 to TRBJ1-6, and 8 junctional nucleotides match TRBD1. The CDR3 is CSARAGGGLGHSPLHF. The nucleotide sequence reads TGCAGTGCTAGGGCAGGGGGCGGTTTGGGGCATTCACCCCTCCACTTT.